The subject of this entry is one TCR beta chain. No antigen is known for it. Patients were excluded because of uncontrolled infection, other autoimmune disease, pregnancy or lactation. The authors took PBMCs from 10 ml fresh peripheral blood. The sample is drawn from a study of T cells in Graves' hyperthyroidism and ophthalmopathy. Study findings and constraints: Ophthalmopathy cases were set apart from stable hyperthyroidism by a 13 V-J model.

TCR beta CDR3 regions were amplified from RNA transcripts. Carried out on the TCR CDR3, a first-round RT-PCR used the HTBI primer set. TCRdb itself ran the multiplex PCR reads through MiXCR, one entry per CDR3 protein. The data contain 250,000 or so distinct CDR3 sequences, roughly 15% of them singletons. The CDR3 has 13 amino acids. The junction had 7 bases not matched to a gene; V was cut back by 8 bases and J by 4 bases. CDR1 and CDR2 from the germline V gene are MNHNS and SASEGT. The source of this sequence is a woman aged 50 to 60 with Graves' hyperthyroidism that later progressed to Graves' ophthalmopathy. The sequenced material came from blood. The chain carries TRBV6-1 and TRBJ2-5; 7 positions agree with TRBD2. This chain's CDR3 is CASSSGHSETQYF. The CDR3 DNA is TGTGCCAGCTCTAGCGGCCACTCAGAGACCCAGTACTTC.